Listed below are T cell receptor beta chains from one sample, sequenced in a study of T cell responses to AZD1222 COVID-19 vaccine. The repertoire was sequenced with immunoSEQ multiplex PCR; TCRdb's copy has only in-frame clones and lacks some. The sample records about 120,000 clones, roughly 90% being singletons. Material: peripheral blood, obtained 28 days after the second AZD1222 dose. All receptors come from an adult who received the AZD1222 COVID-19 vaccine. The CDR3 runs from the conserved cysteine through the conserved F or W. The order of the fields is V gene, clone size, J gene, CDR3 length, D gene, CDR3 DNA, CDR3 protein. The D gene is left open where the match is weak. Only some rows state a clone size, as once, few, many or a class for expanded clones.

>TRBV9|.|TRBJ2-1|14|TRBD2
TGTGCCAGCAGCCCCAGCGGGACGGATAATGAGCAGTTCTTC
CASSPSGTDNEQFF
>TRBV7-9|.|TRBJ1-3|16|.
TGTGCCAGCAGCTTAGACAGGCCCTCCTCTGGAAACACCATATATTTT
CASSLDRPSSGNTIYF
>TRBV28|.|TRBJ1-2|15|.
TGTGCCACAAGCAGGGGAGGGCCCACTGTCTATGGCTACACCTTC
CATSRGGPTVYGYTF
>TRBV5-6|once|TRBJ1-5|15|.
TGTGCCAGCAGCTTGGATGGCGATAGCAATCAGCCCCAGCATTTT
CASSLDGDSNQPQHF
>TRBV5-4|.|TRBJ2-3|14|.
TGTGCCAGCAGCTCCAAAATCGGGACAGATACGCAGTATTTT
CASSSKIGTDTQYF
>TRBV28|.|TRBJ1-5|15|.
TGTGCCAGCAGTTTAGAGCCAGGGGTATATCAGCCCCAGCATTTT
CASSLEPGVYQPQHF
>TRBV12-3/TRBV12-4|.|TRBJ2-5|13|.
TGTGCCAGCAGTTTACGATCAGGAGAGACCCAGTACTTC
CASSLRSGETQYF
>TRBV6-5|.|TRBJ1-2|13|.
TGTGCCAGCAGTTACGACAGCCACTATGGCTACACCTTC
CASSYDSHYGYTF
>TRBV20-1|.|TRBJ2-3|14|TRBD1
TGCAGTGCTAGTCGTCAGGGGGCTGGGGATACGCAGTATTTT
CSASRQGAGDTQYF
>TRBV6-5|.|TRBJ2-1|15|.
TGTGCCAGCAGCCTAAAGGACAGCATTGGCAGTGAGCAGTTCTTC
CASSLKDSIGSEQFF
>TRBV7-9|few|TRBJ1-5|13|.
TGTGCCAGCAGCGTAACCCAGGGCCAGCCCCAGCATTTT
CASSVTQGQPQHF
>TRBV7-3|.|TRBJ2-1|16|TRBD2
TGTGCCAGCAGCTTAGGGGGAGGGAGGGTAGGCAATGAGCAGTTCTTC
CASSLGGGRVGNEQFF
>TRBV4-1|.|TRBJ1-2|13|.
TGCGCCAGCAGCCTCAGGAATAACTATGGCTACACCTTC
CASSLRNNYGYTF
>TRBV7-8|.|TRBJ2-5|15|.
TGTGCCAGCAGCTTAAACACGGGTCCGTTGGAGACCCAGTACTTC
CASSLNTGPLETQYF
>TRBV19|.|TRBJ2-1|16|TRBD2
TGTGCCAGTAGTATATGGGAGGGCTCGTTCCACAATGAGCAGTTCTTC
CASSIWEGSFHNEQFF
>TRBV9|.|TRBJ2-7|16|TRBD2
TGTGCCAGCAGCCCTCGACTAGCGGGAGTCAACTATGAGCAGTACTTC
CASSPRLAGVNYEQYF
>TRBV7-3|once|TRBJ2-1|19|TRBD1
TGTGCCAGCAGCTTAACTTTTTGGCCGGGGCGGACAGGGGGAATTGAGCAGTTCTTC
CASSLTFWPGRTGGIEQFF
>TRBV12-3/TRBV12-4|.|TRBJ2-5|13|TRBD1
TGTGCCAGCAGGGGGACAGGAAGGAAGACCCAGTACTTC
CASRGTGRKTQYF
>TRBV7-6|.|TRBJ2-1|16|.
TGTGCCAGCAGCTCCAGTCGGGGGGCAGGGGTAAGCGAGCAGTTCTTC
CASSSSRGAGVSEQFF
>TRBV11-2|.|TRBJ1-1|15|.
TGTGCCAGCAGCTCCGACCTCGGGTCAGGCCAAGGGGCTTTCTTT
CASSSDLGSGQGAFF
>TRBV5-1|.|TRBJ2-7|14|.
TGCGCCAGCAGCTCTTGGACAGACTCCTACGAGCAGTACTTC
CASSSWTDSYEQYF
>TRBV6-1|.|TRBJ1-2|12|.
TGTGCCAGCAGTGAACTGGGCTATGGCTACACCTTC
CASSELGYGYTF
>TRBV7-8|.|TRBJ2-3|16|TRBD2
TGTGCCAGCAGCTACGGGACTAGCGGTTACACAGATACGCAGTATTTT
CASSYGTSGYTDTQYF
>TRBV19|.|TRBJ1-1|13|.
TGTGCCAGTAGTACAGAGATGAACACTGAAGCTTTCTTT
CASSTEMNTEAFF
>TRBV30|.|TRBJ1-2|12|.
TGTGCCTGGAGTTCCACGTGGTTCCGCTACACCTTC
CAWSSTWFRYTF
>TRBV7-8|.|TRBJ2-1|13|TRBD2
TGTGCCAGCAGGACTAGCGCCCACAATGAGCAGTTCTTC
CASRTSAHNEQFF
>TRBV11-2|.|TRBJ2-7|14|.
TGTGCCAGCAGCCCCTCGGGCCCCTGGGGCGAGCAGTACTTC
CASSPSGPWGEQYF
>TRBV19|.|TRBJ1-1|13|.
TGTGCCAGTAGTATATCGGAGAACACTGAAGCTTTCTTT
CASSISENTEAFF
>TRBV15|.|TRBJ1-2|18|.
TGTGCCACCAGCAGAGATCGTTCGAGCGACAGTTCTAACTATGGCTACACCTTC
CATSRDRSSDSSNYGYTF
>TRBV27|.|TRBJ2-3|18|.
TGTGCCAGCAGTTTAACCCCCTCTGTTCTCGGAGGCACAGATACGCAGTATTTT
CASSLTPSVLGGTDTQYF
>TRBV6-1|.|TRBJ1-6|12|.
TGTGCCAGCAGTGAAGCCTATTCACCCCTCCACTTT
CASSEAYSPLHF
>TRBV5-1|.|TRBJ2-1|15|TRBD2
TGCGCCAGCAGCAGGACTAGCGGGGTCTACAATGAGCAGTTCTTC
CASSRTSGVYNEQFF
>TRBV6-1|.|TRBJ1-5|14|.
TGTGCCAGCAGTGAAGTTGGCAGCTCCCAACCCCAGCATTTT
CASSEVGSSQPQHF
>TRBV29-1|.|TRBJ1-2|10|.
TGCAGCGTTTACAGCTATGGCTACACCTTC
CSVYSYGYTF
>TRBV7-3|few|TRBJ1-6|13|.
TGTGCCAGCAGCATAATTGGGGGGTCACCCCTCCACTTT
CASSIIGGSPLHF
>TRBV11-2|once|TRBJ2-7|13|.
TGTGCCAGCAGCCCATCAGGAACCTACGAGCAGTACTTC
CASSPSGTYEQYF
>TRBV18|.|TRBJ1-5|15|.
TGTGCCAGCTCACCACGGGGAAATAGCAATCAGCCCCAGCATTTT
CASSPRGNSNQPQHF
>TRBV19|.|TRBJ1-4|14|.
TGTGCCAGTAGCACCGGGACCCGGAGGGGAAAACTGTTTTTT
CASSTGTRRGKLFF
>TRBV7-3|.|TRBJ2-7|13|.
TGTGCCAGCAGCCTCGGGGGAAAGGGCGAGCAGTACTTC
CASSLGGKGEQYF
>TRBV9|.|TRBJ2-7|15|.
TGTGCCAGCAGCGTACGTCCTGACAGCCTGAACGAGCAGTACTTC
CASSVRPDSLNEQYF
>TRBV7-3|.|TRBJ1-1|14|.
TGTGCCAGCAGCTTAAGCGGTTTGAACACTGAAGCTTTCTTT
CASSLSGLNTEAFF
>TRBV28|.|TRBJ1-5|13|.
TGTGCCAGCAGTTTATCCCAGGGCCAGCCCCAGCATTTT
CASSLSQGQPQHF
>TRBV10-3|few|TRBJ2-1|15|TRBD2
TGTGCCATCAGGCCGGGACTAGCGGCTTACAATGAGCAGTTCTTC
CAIRPGLAAYNEQFF
>TRBV11-3|once|TRBJ2-1|15|.
TGTGCCAGCAGTCAATCCCGGGCGGGGTACAATGAGCAGTTCTTC
CASSQSRAGYNEQFF
>TRBV5-1|.|TRBJ1-6|15|.
TGCGCCAGCAGCTTGGGGGGGTCCGGTAATTCACCCCTCCACTTT
CASSLGGSGNSPLHF
>TRBV4-1|.|TRBJ2-2|18|TRBD2
TGCGCCAGCAGCCAGGGGGGACTAGCGGGAGTAGGAACCGGGGAGCTGTTTTTT
CASSQGGLAGVGTGELFF
>TRBV5-1|.|TRBJ1-6|17|TRBD1
TGCGCCAGCAGCTTTAATCCGGGACAGGGGGGGAATTCACCCCTCCACTTT
CASSFNPGQGGNSPLHF
>TRBV29-1|.|TRBJ2-1|13|TRBD1
TGCAGCGTTGAATCGCGGACAGGGAATGAGCAGTTCTTC
CSVESRTGNEQFF